This T cell receptor (beta chain) came from a study of blood T cells in healthy people across ages. Findings and limits, study-wide: Among T cells, TCR beta diversity per million cells dropped roughly linearly as age rose. From one million sequenced T cells, diversity estimates were lower bounds. A strong correlation was seen between TCR beta diversity and naive T cell percentage.

Each sample had at least 6 million PBMCs isolated. Points on this clonotype: Antigen: not known.

Combining a sample-barcoded 5' primer with a J-beta primer mix, a second PCR ran for 7 to 11 cycles. TCRdb recomputed calls from the 5' RACE reads with MiXCR, one row per CDR3 protein. Of approximately 700,000 distinct CDR3 sequences in the sample, about a third were seen once. Sequencing used blood. This TCR was recovered from a woman older than 75 in good health.

Here the CDR3 reads CSASRTAFRAQYF. Here the CDR3 DNA reads TGCAGTGCTAGTCGGACAGCCTTTCGGGCCCAGTACTTC. J is TRBJ2-5 and V is TRBV20-1, with D perhaps TRBD1 (6 bases). There are 13 residues in the CDR3. The ends were cut back, 3 bases at V and 9 bases at J, with 17 bases in the middle. Germline loops: CDR1 DFQATT, CDR2 SNEGSKA (reference sequence).